This TCR beta chain was recovered during a study of CD8 T cells in ankylosing spondylitis. This clonotype was recorded at least ten times. Its cognate antigen is unknown. The study, taken as a whole, reports: Blood of patients with ankylosing spondylitis appeared to be characterized by a TCR beta motif of about eight highly homologous variants. Disease-linked clones bore a CD8+ phenotype, appearing relatively rarely in peripheral blood.

Germline V gene sequence: CDR1 SGHRS, CDR2 YFSETQ. V dropped 1 base and J dropped 4 bases, with 12 bases sitting between them. CDR3 size: 15 residues. TCRdb fed the 5' RACE reads into MiXCR, producing one record per CDR3 protein. The sample yields approximately 540,000 distinct CDR3 sequences, about an eighth seen once. The clonotype comes from a male donor with ankylosing spondylitis. The source material was blood, either unsorted or a sorted T cell fraction (not recorded which). The gene calls are TRBV5-1 and TRBJ2-1; D may correspond to TRBD1 or TRBD2 (5 bases each). The DNA of the CDR3 is TGCGCCAGCAGCTTGTCGGGGCTAGAATACAATGAGCAGTTCTTC. Translating gives CASSLSGLEYNEQFF.